Reported below is one TCR beta chain. Its cognate antigen has yet to be identified. It has no much larger one-base neighbor in the sample; base qualities were not kept. These data come from a study of cytomegalovirus exposure and HLA in healthy donors (dated by TCRdb to between 2016 and 2019). Background on the whole study: According to a later analysis, one platform produced both the 110 or so validation repertoires and the 670 or so repertoires of the first cohort. A separate validation cohort of roughly 120 different subjects was used in addition to the approximately 640-subject first cohort. The study combined high-throughput TCR immunosequencing, statistical association of individual TCRs with disease status, and machine learning to predict cytomegalovirus infection status. The study was designed to test whether signatures of past pathogen exposure could be identified by cataloging public T cell receptors. What the research found in general, with its limitations: The validation cohort had no HLA typing available for a later analysis, so co-occurrence within that cohort was assessed over all 130 or so repertoires. Cytomegalovirus status was reported to be diagnosed by the classifier with high specificity and sensitivity in both the original and validation cohorts. A few of the identified cytomegalovirus-associated TCR beta chains were confirmed in vitro to be specific for cytomegalovirus antigens. A total of roughly 160 TCR beta chains were listed by the study as associated with cytomegalovirus. In a later analysis, TCRs clustered in the first cohort were found to also tend to co-occur in the 100 to 150 validation repertoires, with 85% to 95% of cluster scores above 0. It was suggested by the authors that the approach could potentially be generalized to other disease states and immunological phenotypes. While some public TCRs were present in many individuals, most TCR sequences turned up only very rarely across donors.

Library generation was performed with the immunoSEQ multiplex PCR assay. In the paper's pipeline: A statistical classification framework was built to diagnose cytomegalovirus status from the catalog of TCR beta chain sequences. This is the immuneACCESS table as TCRdb keeps it, with only in-frame sequences that have V and J called. A part of the clones is gone; compared with another copy, unresolved V genes explain less than half, and the rest is unexplained. V and J calls and clone size are copied from that table; D and trimming were computed from the DNA. For this sample the table gives roughly 200,000 clones, of which roughly nine tenths were detected only once. The biggest ten clones account for 7.2% of the sample. Separate from the roughly 700-subject first cohort, the validation cohort of 95 to 150 subjects was the group to which the donors belonged. CDR1 SGHRS and CDR2 YFSETQ are derived from the germline V gene. A distance of 22 bases separates the germline ends of V and J, which lose 3 bases and 0 bases respectively. The CDR3 runs 19 residues from the cysteine to the phenylalanine. Only CDR3 DNA remains: 57 bases, in frame from the first base.

The sequenced sample consisted of PBMCs. This clonotype originated in a man aged 30 to 45 in good health and CMV-seropositive. Recombination joined TRBV5-1 with TRBJ1-3; the D gene is unclear. The DNA is TGCGCCAGCAGCTACCGACCGCCGACCCCCGACGGCTCTGGAAACACCATATATTTT. This translates into CASSYRPPTPDGSGNTIYF. With the rest looked up from the reference TRBV5-1 and TRBJ1-3 genes rather than sequenced, the full variable domain is KAGVTQTPRYLIKTRGQQVTLSCSPISGHRSVSWYQQTPGQGLQFLFEYFSETQRNKGNFPGRFSGRQFSNSRSEMNVSTLELGDSALYLCASSYRPPTPDGSGNTIYFGEGSWLTVV.